Each of the 27 T cell receptor beta chains below was sequenced from the same sample in a study of T cell responses to AZD1222 COVID-19 vaccine. TCRdb's table, derived via immunoSEQ multiplex PCR, lists solely in-frame clones and lacks some. The data show some 150,000 clones, roughly 85% seen once. Sequenced material: peripheral blood, taken 28 days after the second dose of the MenACWY control vaccine. The source is an adult who received the MenACWY meningococcal vaccine as a control.

The chain uses TRBV14 and TRBJ2-1, with D tentatively TRBD2 (6 bases). This CDR3 has 14 residues. V was shortened by 6 bases and J by 3 bases, with 12 bases between the two germline ends. The germline gives CDR1 SGHDN, CDR2 FVKESK. CDR3 nucleotide sequence: TGTGCCAGCAGACTCAACGGGGGCTACAATGAGCAGTTCTTC. It translates to CASRLNGGYNEQFF.

The chain uses TRBV7-3 and TRBJ1-3; no reliable D call. CDR3 length: 14 residues. V was clipped by 5 bases and J by 4 bases, with 12 bases between them. Germline-derived CDR1 and CDR2 are SGHTA and FQGTGA. CDR3 in DNA: TGTGCCAGCAGCGCCGCGGGGTTCGGAAACACCATATATTTT. This codes for CASSAAGFGNTIYF.

This clone was recorded only once. V and J are TRBV2 and TRBJ2-5, with D possibly being TRBD2 (5 bases). The V and J ends lost 4 bases and 5 bases respectively, with 8 bases between them. CDR1 and CDR2 (germline): SNHLY, FYNNEI. This CDR3 region has 12 residues. The CDR3 bases are TGTGCCAGCAGTGGGGAGAGTGAGACCCAGTACTTC. Translated, it gives CASSGESETQYF.

This sequence joins TRBV7-7 and TRBJ2-2; D not resolved. Trimming removed 0 bases at V and 0 bases at J, with 2 bases between. The CDR3 sequence is 14 residues long. Germline assignment: CDR1 SSHAT and CDR2 FNYEAQ (reference sequence). The CDR3 region has the DNA TGTGCCAGCAGCTTAGCTCCGAACACCGGGGAGCTGTTTTTT. Encoded protein: CASSLAPNTGELFF.

In DNA, the CDR3 is TGTGCCATCAGTGACTCGACAGGGTCGAATTCACCCCTCCACTTT. Protein sequence: CAISDSTGSNSPLHF. J is TRBJ1-6 and V is TRBV10-3, with 7 positions matching TRBD1. Per germline, CDR1 ENHRY and CDR2 SYGVKD. This CDR3 has 15 amino acids. V trimming: 3 bases; J trimming: 7 bases; junction bases outside the gene matches: 6.

This chain links TRBV5-1 with TRBJ2-3, with 9 bases lining up with TRBD2. Germline V gene sequence: CDR1 SGHRS, CDR2 YFSETQ. The CDR3 has 16 residues. V gave up 4 bases and J gave up 5 bases; unmatched junction bases: 11. The CDR3 loop is CASSVGSGGHKDTQYF. The CDR3 nucleotides read TGCGCCAGCAGCGTGGGGAGCGGGGGGCATAAAGATACGCAGTATTTT.

The chain is built from TRBV5-6 and TRBJ2-1, with 12 bases fitting TRBD2. This CDR3 has 15 amino acids. From germline, CDR1 is SGHDT and CDR2 YYEEEE. V dropped 2 bases and J dropped 7; count of bases not matched to a gene: 4. CDR3 bases: TGTGCCAGCAGCTTCCTAGCGGGGGGGGTTAATGAGCAGTTCTTC. Amino acid sequence: CASSFLAGGVNEQFF.

CDR3 loop: CASKPTGGGADTEAFF. In DNA, the CDR3 is TGTGCCAGCAAACCAACAGGGGGGGGCGCAGACACTGAAGCTTTCTTT. The chain recombines TRBV7-9 with TRBJ1-1; 8 bases match TRBD1. Germline CDR1 and CDR2: SEHNR and FQNEAQ (reference sequence). The CDR3 has 16 residues. The trim removed 7 bases at V and 3 bases at J, leaving 13 bases unmatched. Looking up the rest from reference TRBV7-9 and TRBJ1-1 gives the full variable domain: DTGVSQNPRHKITKRGQNVTFRCDPISEHNRLYWYRQTLGQGPEFLTYFQNEAQLEKSRLLSDRFSAERPKGSFSTLEIQRTEQGDSAMYLCASKPTGGGADTEAFFGQGTRLTVV.

The chain combines TRBV5-1 with TRBJ2-3, with D possibly matching TRBD2 (6 bases). Trimming took 0 bases from V and 14 from J, leaving 10 bases between them. Germline V gene sequence: CDR1 SGHRS, CDR2 YFSETQ. The CDR3 is 11 amino acids. The CDR3 DNA sequence: TGCGCCAGCAGCTTGGATGGGGGGTTGTATTTT. Protein sequence: CASSLDGGLYF.

V gene TRBV14 combines with J gene TRBJ2-1; 7 bases match TRBD2. J gave up 12 bases and V 0 bases, and 8 bases lay outside the gene matches. The CDR3 has 14 residues. Germline V lookup: CDR1 SGHDN, CDR2 FVKESK. The CDR3 bases are TGTGCCAGCAGCCAAGAGGGGCGGGAGATGGCGCAGTTCTTC. It codes for CASSQEGREMAQFF.

The chain carries TRBV15 and TRBJ2-7; the match to TRBD1 covers 7 bases. Looked up from germline, CDR1 is LNHNV and CDR2 is YYDKDF (reference sequence). This CDR3 has 19 residues. Losses at the gene ends were 0 bases for V and 1 base for J; bases not matched to a gene: 15. The chain's CDR3 is CATSRDLQGKFRVSYEQYF. In DNA, the CDR3 is TGTGCCACCAGCAGAGATTTACAGGGGAAGTTCCGAGTGTCCTACGAGCAGTACTTC.

J is TRBJ1-2 and V is TRBV7-2; D ambiguous. V gave up 2 bases and J gave up 4 bases, with 8 bases separating them. This CDR3 spans 13 amino acids. Looked up from germline, CDR1 is SGHTA and CDR2 is FQGNSA. For the CDR3, the DNA is TGTGCCAGCAGCTTAAGGGCCGCCTATGGCTACACCTTC. Encoded protein: CASSLRAAYGYTF. Full variable domain (rest looked up from reference TRBV7-2 and TRBJ1-2): GAGVSQSPSNKVTEKGKDVELRCDPISGHTALYWYRQSLGQGLEFLIYFQGNSAPDKSGLPSDRFSAERTGGSVSTLTIQRTQQEDSAVYLCASSLRAAYGYTFGSGTRLTVV.

This clone came up a few times. The CDR3: CASSKTRAGGLANYGYTF. As DNA, the CDR3 is TGTGCCAGCAGCAAAACAAGGGCAGGGGGGTTAGCTAACTATGGCTACACCTTC. The rearrangement links TRBV21-1 to TRBJ1-2; the table's D call of TRBD1 was not tested on the DNA. TRBV21-1 represents a pseudogene. This CDR3 is 18 amino acids long.

The V call is TRBV19, the J call TRBJ2-2, with 7 positions matching TRBD1. The CDR3 sequence is 13 residues long. Germline V gene sequence: CDR1 LNHDA, CDR2 SQIVND (reference sequence). The V gene end was trimmed by 4 bases and the J gene end by 7 bases; junction bases not matched to a gene: 3. The CDR3, as DNA: TGTGCCAGTAGTACGAACAGGGGCGGGGAGCTGTTTTTT. It translates to CASSTNRGGELFF.

The gene calls are TRBV11-3 and TRBJ1-6, with D perhaps TRBD1 (5 bases). Deletions cut 1 base from V and 1 base from J, with 8 bases between. The CDR3 is made up of 16 amino acids. CDR1 and CDR2 from the germline V gene are SGHNT and YENEEA. The CDR3 DNA is TGTGCCAGCAGCTTAGGGGGGGAATCCTATAATTCACCCCTCCACTTT. It encodes CASSLGGESYNSPLHF.

CDR3 amino acids: CASSPRASGFVGFF. The CDR3 DNA sequence: TGTGCCAGCAGTCCCCGCGCTAGCGGATTCGTTGGGTTCTTC. The rearrangement links TRBV27 to TRBJ2-1; 7 bases map to TRBD2. The germline gives CDR1 MNHEY, CDR2 SMNVEV (reference sequence). This CDR3 is built from 14 residues. V shed 5 bases and J 15 bases; nucleotides not matched to a gene: 16.

The chain couples TRBV7-3 to TRBJ1-1; possibly TRBD1 for D (6 bases). Trimming cost V 3 bases and J 8 bases, with 13 bases left between them. The CDR3 has 13 amino acids. Per germline, CDR1 SGHTA and CDR2 FQGTGA. The DNA of the CDR3 is TGTGCCAGCAGCTTCAAACAGGGTATGGAAGCTTTCTTT. This gives the protein CASSFKQGMEAFF.

As for this clone: The sample carries other DNA sequences with the same CDR3. The chain employs TRBV5-4 and TRBJ2-2; the match to TRBD1 covers 7 bases. CDR1 SGHNT and CDR2 YYREEE come from the germline V gene (reference sequence). This CDR3 contains 16 residues. V lost 0 bases to trimming and J lost 4 bases; unmatched junction nucleotides: 6. The CDR3 nucleotides are TGTGCCAGCAGCTTGGAGGGGGCGAGAAGCACCGGGGAGCTGTTTTTT. Translated: CASSLEGARSTGELFF.

J is TRBJ2-7 and V is TRBV5-6; a possible D gene is TRBD1 (6 bases). Between the trimmed V and J ends, which lost 2 bases and 4 bases, there was a span of 7 bases. CDR1 is SGHDT, CDR2 YYEEEE, per germline. The CDR3 consists of 12 residues. The CDR3 loop is CASSLQGYEQYF. CDR3 coding DNA: TGTGCCAGCAGCTTACAGGGTTACGAGCAGTACTTC.

The genes are TRBV5-1 and TRBJ1-2; D gene unclear. Germline CDR1 is SGHRS and CDR2 is YFSETQ. V lost 4 bases and J 8 bases, leaving 18 bases between the germline ends. The CDR3 length is 14 residues. CDR3: CASSPWTDPRGYTF. In nucleotides, the CDR3 is TGCGCCAGCAGCCCCTGGACGGATCCTCGCGGCTACACCTTC.

This sequence joins TRBV5-1 and TRBJ2-1; 10 nucleotides align to TRBD2. CDR1 is SGHRS and CDR2 is YFSETQ in the germline V gene. The CDR3 is 17 amino acids. The ends lost 0 bases at V and 2 bases at J; junction bases unmatched: 5. The DNA for the CDR3 is TGCGCCAGCAGCTTGGAAGCGGGGGGGCGCACCTACAATGAGCAGTTCTTC. Translated: CASSLEAGGRTYNEQFF. Full variable domain (rest looked up from reference TRBV5-1 and TRBJ2-1): KAGVTQTPRYLIKTRGQQVTLSCSPISGHRSVSWYQQTPGQGLQFLFEYFSETQRNKGNFPGRFSGRQFSNSRSEMNVSTLELGDSALYLCASSLEAGGRTYNEQFFGPGTRLTVL.

The chain is built from TRBV5-1 and TRBJ2-2; D is undetermined. The CDR3 has 11 residues. The germline V gene has CDR1 SGHRS and CDR2 YFSETQ. Trimming took 5 bases from V and 6 from J, leaving 5 bases between them. The CDR3 spells CASRLAGELFF. CDR3 DNA sequence: TGCGCCAGCAGATTAGCCGGGGAGCTGTTTTTT.

The chain links TRBV5-5 to TRBJ1-4, with 8 bases identical to TRBD1. V was pared by 5 bases and J by 7 bases, with 10 bases of the junction left unmatched. CDR1 and CDR2 (germline): SGHKS, YYEKEE (reference sequence). The CDR3 is 15 amino acids. The CDR3 nucleotides are TGTGCCAGCAGACGCGCAGGGGGCGGGGTTGAAAAACTGTTTTTT. Protein sequence: CASRRAGGGVEKLFF.

This chain links TRBV28 with TRBJ2-7, with TRBD1 as a possible D gene (6 bases). This CDR3 is 15 amino acids long. V was clipped by 4 bases and J by 3 bases, with 16 bases between them. Per germline, CDR1 MDHEN and CDR2 SYDVKM. The CDR3 nucleotides are TGTGCCAGCAGTTCGAGGGACATTCTTTTCTACGAGCAGTACGTC. The encoded protein is CASSSRDILFYEQYV.

This clone came up once. The rearrangement uses TRBV29-1 and TRBJ2-2; possibly TRBD2 for D (5 bases). CDR3 length: 15 amino acids. V lost 6 bases and J 5 bases, leaving 19 bases between the germline ends. CDR1 SQVTM and CDR2 ANQGSEA come from the germline V gene. The CDR3 nucleotides read TGCAGCGTCTCCTTCCTAAGCGGCCCTACCGGGGAGCTGTTTTTT. Its protein is CSVSFLSGPTGELFF.

The chain couples TRBV28 to TRBJ1-2, with D possibly TRBD1 on 6 matching bases. The V gene's germline CDR1 is MDHEN and CDR2 SYDVKM. V shed 8 bases and J shed 4 bases, with 20 bases lying between them. CDR3 length: 15 amino acids. The CDR3 DNA reads TGTGCCAGCGGTCCCGAGGGGTGGGGGCTCTATGGCTACACCTTC. Its translation is CASGPEGWGLYGYTF.

This clone showed up just once. The V gene is TRBV7-9, the J gene TRBJ1-2; D remains ambiguous. Per germline, CDR1 SEHNR and CDR2 FQNEAQ (reference sequence). Trimming took 4 bases from V and 8 from J, leaving 20 bases between them. CDR3 size: 15 residues. This CDR3 reads CASSSASDRGEGYTF. In nucleotides, the CDR3 is TGTGCCAGCAGCTCGGCTAGTGACCGGGGTGAAGGCTACACCTTC.